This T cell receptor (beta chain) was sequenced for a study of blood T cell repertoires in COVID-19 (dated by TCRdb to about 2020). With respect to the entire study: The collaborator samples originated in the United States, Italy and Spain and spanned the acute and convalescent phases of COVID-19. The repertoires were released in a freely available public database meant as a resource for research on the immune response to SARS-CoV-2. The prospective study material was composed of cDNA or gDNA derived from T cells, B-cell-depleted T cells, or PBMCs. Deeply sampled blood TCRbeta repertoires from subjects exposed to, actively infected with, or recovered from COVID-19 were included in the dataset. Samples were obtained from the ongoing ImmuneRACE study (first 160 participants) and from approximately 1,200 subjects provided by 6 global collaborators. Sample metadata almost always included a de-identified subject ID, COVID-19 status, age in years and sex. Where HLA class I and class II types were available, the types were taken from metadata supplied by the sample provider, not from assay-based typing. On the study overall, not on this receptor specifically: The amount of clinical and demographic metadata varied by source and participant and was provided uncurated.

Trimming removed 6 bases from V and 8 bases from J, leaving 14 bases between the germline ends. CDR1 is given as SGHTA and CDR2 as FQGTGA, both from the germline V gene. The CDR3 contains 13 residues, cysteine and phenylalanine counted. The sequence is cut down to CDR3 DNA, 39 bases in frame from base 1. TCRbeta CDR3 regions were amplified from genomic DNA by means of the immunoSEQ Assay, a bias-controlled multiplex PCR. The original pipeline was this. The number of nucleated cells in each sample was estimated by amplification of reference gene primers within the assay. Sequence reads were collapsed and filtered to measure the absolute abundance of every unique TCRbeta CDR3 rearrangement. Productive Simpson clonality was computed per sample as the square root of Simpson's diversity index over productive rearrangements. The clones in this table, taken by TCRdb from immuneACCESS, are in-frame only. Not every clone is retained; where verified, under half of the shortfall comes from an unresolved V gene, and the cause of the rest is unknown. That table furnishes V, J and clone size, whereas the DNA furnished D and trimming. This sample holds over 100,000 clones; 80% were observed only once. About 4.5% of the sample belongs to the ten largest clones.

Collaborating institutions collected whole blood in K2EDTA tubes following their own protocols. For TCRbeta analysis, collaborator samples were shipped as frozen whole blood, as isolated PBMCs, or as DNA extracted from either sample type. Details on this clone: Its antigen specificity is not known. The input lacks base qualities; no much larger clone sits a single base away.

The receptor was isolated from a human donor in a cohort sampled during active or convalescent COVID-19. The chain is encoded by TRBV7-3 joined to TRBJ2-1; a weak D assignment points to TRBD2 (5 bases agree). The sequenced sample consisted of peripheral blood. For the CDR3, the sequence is CASSPRLADEQFF. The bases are TGTGCCAGCAGTCCCCGGCTAGCCGATGAGCAGTTCTTC.